This TCR beta chain was identified during a study of cytomegalovirus exposure and HLA in healthy donors. The germline V gene encodes CDR1 KGHSH and CDR2 LQKENI. The CDR3 is 15 amino acids. Trimming took 3 bases from V and 4 from J, leaving 15 bases between them. Study findings and constraints: Later analysis identified a missense DCLRE1C variant that was linked to TCR beta V- and J-gene trimming. Versus the approximately 670-donor mean, an Asian-associated ancestry cluster reportedly showed fewer N-insertions in a later analysis.

Researchers ran the PCR with 60 Vbeta and 13 Jbeta primers. The protocol was immunoSEQ multiplex PCR, while the TCRdb copy is restricted to in-frame clones and leaves out a portion. The table includes 150,000 to 200,000 clones, about 80% detected once. Comments on this clone: The antigen is not known.

The chain uses TRBV18 and TRBJ1-2, with D possibly TRBD1 on 6 matching bases. Input material: PBMCs. This TCR was sampled from a female donor in good health and CMV-seronegative. The chain's CDR3 is CASSPAEDSIYGYTF. CDR3 DNA: TGTGCCAGCTCACCGGCAGAGGACAGTATCTATGGCTACACCTTC.